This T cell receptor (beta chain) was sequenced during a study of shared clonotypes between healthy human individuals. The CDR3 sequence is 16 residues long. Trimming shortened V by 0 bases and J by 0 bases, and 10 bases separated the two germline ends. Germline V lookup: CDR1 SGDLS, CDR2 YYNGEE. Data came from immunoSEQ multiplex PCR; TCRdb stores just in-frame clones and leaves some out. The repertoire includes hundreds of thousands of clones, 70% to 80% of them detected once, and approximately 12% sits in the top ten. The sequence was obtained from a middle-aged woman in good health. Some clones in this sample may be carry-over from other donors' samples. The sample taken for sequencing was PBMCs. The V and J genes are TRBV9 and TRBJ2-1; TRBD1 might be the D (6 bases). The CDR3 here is CASSVARGSSYNEQFF. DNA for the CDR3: TGTGCCAGCAGCGTAGCGAGGGGGAGCTCCTACAATGAGCAGTTCTTC.